The 20 T cell receptor beta chains below were found in one sample sequenced in a study of blood T cell repertoires in COVID-19. Here immunoSEQ multiplex PCR was the method, and the copy in TCRdb shows in-frame clones only, minus some. This sample has some 97,000 clones, with roughly 79% found just once. The source material was peripheral blood. Every receptor here comes from an older man with active or convalescent COVID-19.

The chain links TRBV5-4 to TRBJ1-2; no clear D. The CDR3 has 15 amino acids. The ends were cut back, 4 bases at V and 6 bases at J, with 19 bases in the middle. Germline loops: CDR1 SGHNT, CDR2 YYREEE (reference sequence). CDR3 sequence: CASSRSGMKNHGYTF. The CDR3 nucleotides read TGTGCCAGCAGCCGTTCGGGGATGAAGAATCATGGCTACACCTTC.

The rearrangement links TRBV7-9 to TRBJ1-1; D might be TRBD1 (5 bases). Trimming cost V 1 base and J 8 bases, with 14 bases left between them. The CDR3 sequence is 14 residues long. Germline-derived CDR1 and CDR2 are SEHNR and FQNEAQ (reference sequence). CDR3 bases: TGTGCCAGCAGCTTAGGGACACAGGACCCCGAAGCTTTCTTT. It is translated as CASSLGTQDPEAFF.

The J gene is TRBJ2-1, the V gene TRBV28; 7 bases are shared with TRBD1. Germline V gene sequence: CDR1 MDHEN, CDR2 SYDVKM. This CDR3 region has 14 residues. Trimming at V came to 5 bases and at J to 5 bases, leaving 6 bases not matched to a gene. CDR3 loop: CASSLGQSHNEQFF. The CDR3 DNA reads TGTGCCAGCAGTCTGGGACAGAGTCACAATGAGCAGTTCTTC.

The J gene is TRBJ2-3, the V gene TRBV24-1; D is possibly TRBD1 (6 bases). The CDR3 covers 17 residues. With 0 bases removed from V and 6 bases from J, the gap between germline ends came to 18 bases. Per the germline V gene, CDR1 is KGHDR and CDR2 is SFDVKD. DNA for the CDR3: TGTGCCACCAGTGATTTGGGGGTGTCAGGGGATCTGGATACGCAGTATTTT. Residues: CATSDLGVSGDLDTQYF.

The CDR3 sequence is CSVRGRYSYNEQFF. CDR3 bases: TGCAGCGTGCGGGGACGTTACTCCTACAATGAGCAGTTCTTC. J is TRBJ2-1 and V is TRBV29-1; possibly TRBD2 for D (6 bases). CDR3 length: 14 amino acids. Trimming pared 6 bases from V and 0 bases from J, leaving 12 bases between. Germline V gene data show CDR1 as SQVTM and CDR2 as ANQGSEA.

This chain uses TRBV4-3 with TRBJ2-2, with TRBD2 as a possible D gene (7 bases). This CDR3 spans 19 amino acids. Germline V lookup: CDR1 LGHNA, CDR2 YSLEER. Trimming cost V 0 bases and J 0 bases, with 17 bases left between them. CDR3 sequence reads: CASSQDRERGGANTGELFF. The CDR3 DNA reads as TGCGCCAGCAGCCAAGATAGGGAGAGGGGGGGCGCGAACACCGGGGAGCTGTTTTTT.

The chain carries TRBV7-9 and TRBJ2-1; the D gene is possibly TRBD1 (6 bases). With 6 bases removed from V and 0 bases from J, the gap between germline ends came to 15 bases. The CDR3 spans 16 residues. Germline assignment: CDR1 SEHNR and CDR2 FQNEAQ (reference sequence). The CDR3 protein is CASSQRDTSSYNEQFF. CDR3 nucleotide sequence: TGTGCCAGCAGTCAAAGGGACACCAGCTCCTACAATGAGCAGTTCTTC. Full variable domain (outside the CDR3, taken from reference TRBV7-9 and TRBJ2-1): DTGVSQNPRHKITKRGQNVTFRCDPISEHNRLYWYRQTLGQGPEFLTYFQNEAQLEKSRLLSDRFSAERPKGSFSTLEIQRTEQGDSAMYLCASSQRDTSSYNEQFFGPGTRLTVL.

This clone was detected once. The chain uses TRBV15 and TRBJ2-3; possible D gene TRBD2, 7 bases. V was cut by 6 bases and J by 5 bases, with 15 bases left in between. CDR3 length: 14 residues. The germline CDR1 and CDR2 sequences are LNHNV and YYDKDF (reference sequence). DNA of the CDR3: TGTGCCACCAGGGGGGGCCGGGGGGAAGATACGCAGTATTTT. Translating gives CATRGGRGEDTQYF.

V is TRBV5-1 and J is TRBJ2-2, with D perhaps TRBD2 (5 bases). The germline gives CDR1 SGHRS, CDR2 YFSETQ. The V and J ends lost 2 bases and 7 bases respectively, with 15 bases between them. The CDR3 is made up of 15 amino acids. The CDR3 region is CASSLDGASGGELFF. CDR3 DNA: TGCGCCAGCAGCTTAGACGGCGCCAGCGGCGGGGAGCTGTTTTTT.

This clone was detected once. V is TRBV7-9 and J is TRBJ2-7; 7 nucleotides agree with TRBD1. V lost 1 base, J lost 2 bases, and 5 bases stayed unmatched. This CDR3 is 15 amino acids long. CDR1 and CDR2 (germline): SEHNR, FQNEAQ (reference sequence). CDR3 DNA: TGTGCCAGCAGCTTAGGGCAGGGGGTCACCTACGAGCAGTACTTC. It translates to CASSLGQGVTYEQYF.

The chain carries TRBV6-5 and TRBJ1-2, with D possibly matching TRBD1 (6 bases). CDR3 length equals 12 residues. Germline V CDR1 and CDR2: MNHEY, SVGAGI. Deletions cut 6 bases from V and 13 bases from J, with 18 bases between. CDR3 bases: TGTGCCAGCAGGGCAGGGGCCGGGGGGTGCACCTTC. Encoded protein: CASRAGAGGCTF.

V is TRBV5-1 and J is TRBJ2-5; D call uncertain. Looked up from germline, CDR1 is SGHRS and CDR2 is YFSETQ. V lost 4 bases, J lost 3 bases, and 7 bases lay in between. There are 12 residues in the CDR3. The CDR3 here is CASSRVEETQYF. CDR3 in DNA: TGCGCCAGCAGCCGGGTTGAAGAGACCCAGTACTTC.

The genes are TRBV5-5 and TRBJ1-1; 7 nucleotides match TRBD1. The CDR3 runs 14 residues. J gave up 1 base and V 1 base, and 1 base lay outside the gene matches. Germline V lookup: CDR1 SGHKS, CDR2 YYEKEE (reference sequence). CDR3 sequence (DNA): TGTGCCAGCAGCTTGCCAGGGGGGAACACTGAAGCTTTCTTT. Its protein product is CASSLPGGNTEAFF.

The chain recombines TRBV6-2 or TRBV6-3 with TRBJ2-2, with D perhaps TRBD2 (6 bases). Germline V gene data show CDR1 as MNHEY and CDR2 as SVGEGT. V lost 2 bases, J lost 8 bases, and 9 bases lay in between. The CDR3 has 13 amino acids. The CDR3 loop is CASSYMAGGELFF. DNA for the CDR3: TGTGCCAGCAGTTACATGGCGGGGGGGGAGCTGTTTTTT.

V and J are TRBV7-2 and TRBJ1-5, with 10 bases lining up with TRBD1. Germline V gives CDR1 SGHTA, CDR2 FQGNSA. This CDR3 is 15 amino acids long. With V trimmed by 5 bases and J by 7 bases, 8 bases remained unmatched. DNA of the CDR3: TGTGCCAGCAGCCAAGACAGGGGGCGCGGGCAGCCCCAGCATTTT. It is translated as CASSQDRGRGQPQHF. Combining the CDR3 with reference TRBV7-2 and TRBJ1-5 gives the whole variable domain GAGVSQSPSNKVTEKGKDVELRCDPISGHTALYWYRQSLGQGLEFLIYFQGNSAPDKSGLPSDRFSAERTGGSVSTLTIQRTQQEDSAVYLCASSQDRGRGQPQHFGDGTRLSIL.

This chain uses TRBV5-6 with TRBJ1-2; 8 nucleotides match TRBD1. V was clipped by 0 bases and J by 2 bases; unmatched bases: 9. The CDR3 spans 17 residues. Germline CDR1 SGHDT, CDR2 YYEEEE. The CDR3 protein is CASSLDAGGGWNYGYTF. The CDR3 DNA follows: TGTGCCAGCAGCTTGGATGCAGGGGGCGGGTGGAACTATGGCTACACCTTC.

The J gene is TRBJ2-3, the V gene TRBV5-1, with D possibly being TRBD1 (5 bases). This CDR3 has 16 residues. CDR1 and CDR2 from the germline V gene are SGHRS and YFSETQ. Trimming stripped 0 bases from V and 0 bases from J, with 11 bases between. CDR3 bases: TGCGCCAGCAGCTTGGCCGCAGGGTTTAGCACAGATACGCAGTATTTT. Its protein product is CASSLAAGFSTDTQYF.

This clone was detected a few times. V and J are TRBV12-3 or TRBV12-4 and TRBJ1-5; D is ambiguous. Trimming removed 6 bases from V and 5 bases from J, with 8 bases in between. This CDR3 has 12 residues. CDR3 coding DNA: TGTGCCAGCAGCCTTGTAGATCAGCCCCAGCATTTT. Its protein product is CASSLVDQPQHF.

The rearrangement links TRBV4-3 to TRBJ1-1; D is unresolved. There are 14 residues in the CDR3. V was shortened by 0 bases and J by 7 bases, with 12 bases between the two germline ends. Germline V lookup: CDR1 LGHNA, CDR2 YSLEER. CDR3 residues: CASSQEPGGNEAFF. In nucleotides, the CDR3 is TGCGCCAGCAGCCAAGAACCGGGAGGTAATGAAGCTTTCTTT.

The chain has TRBV6-2 or TRBV6-3 and TRBJ2-7; TRBD1 matches at 8 bases. Germline CDR1 MNHEY, CDR2 SVGEGT. The CDR3 extends over 14 amino acids. V shed 7 bases and J 6 bases; nucleotides not matched to a gene: 11. The CDR3 here is CASTPDRGWGEQYF. CDR3 in DNA: TGTGCCAGCACCCCAGACAGGGGTTGGGGCGAGCAGTACTTC.